Listed below are T cell receptor beta chains from one sample, sequenced in a study of blood T cell repertoires in COVID-19. TCRdb's copy holds only in-frame clones and misses some; the assay was immunoSEQ multiplex PCR. This sample has hundreds of thousands of clones, with roughly 86% found just once. The sample taken for sequencing was peripheral blood. The receptors come from a human donor in a cohort sampled during active COVID-19. The conserved cysteine and the conserved F or W are not part of the CDR3 here.

V gene,J gene,CDR3 protein
TRBV5-5,TRBJ1-2,ASSLQGNNYGYT
TRBV15,TRBJ1-6,ATSRDGGNSPLH
TRBV7-9,TRBJ1-1,ASSLSRGRTGEDTEAF
TRBV12-3/TRBV12-4,TRBJ1-6,ASSGGYSPLH
TRBV9,TRBJ2-3,ASSVWQGDTQY
TRBV5-1,TRBJ1-6,ASSFGTEVPSLSPLH
TRBV4-1,TRBJ2-2,ASSQRTGAENTGELF
TRBV29-1,TRBJ1-2,SVRGGEDGYT
TRBV27,TRBJ2-3,ASSLWTGTDTQY
TRBV18,TRBJ1-2,ASSSITGQGAYGYT
TRBV7-9,TRBJ1-1,ASSQGQRLTVDKAF
TRBV2,TRBJ1-2,ASRLQGANYGYT
TRBV9,TRBJ1-6,ASSVGPAGGRYLIPLH
TRBV11-2,TRBJ2-3,ASSLATSTDTQY
TRBV5-1,TRBJ2-2,ASSLGGLAGPNTGELF
TRBV5-1,TRBJ2-3,ASSPGVADTQY
TRBV18,TRBJ1-2,ASSPARELGYGYT
TRBV30,TRBJ2-1,AWSTTSGPIDEQF
TRBV5-6,TRBJ1-5,ASSRGLNQPQH
TRBV7-9,TRBJ1-6,AGDSNNSPLH
TRBV18,TRBJ2-2,ASSPGGRIGELF